The rows below give T cell receptor beta chains drawn from one sample of a study of blood T cells in healthy people across ages. Each CDR3 protein is one row after TCRdb ran MiXCR on the 5' RACE reads. The sample lists fewer than 1,000,000 distinct CDR3 sequences; around 45% were seen once. The specimen sequenced was blood. The receptors come from a man aged 80 or over in good health. Each CDR3 is given with its conserved first and last residue. D genes are given only for firm matches. Part of the rows lack a size; the others show once, few, many or a class for expanded clones.

V gene	J gene	clone size	D gene	CDR3 protein	CDR3 DNA
TRBV7-2	TRBJ2-3	NA	TRBD2	CASSLGSGRRADAQYF	TGTGCCAGCAGCTTGGGGAGCGGGAGGAGGGCAGATGCGCAGTATTTT
TRBV4-3	TRBJ1-4	NA	TRBD1	CASSHRTGPNEKLFF	TGCGCCAGCAGCCACAGGACAGGGCCTAATGAAAAACTGTTTTTT
TRBV5-1	TRBJ2-2	NA	TRBD1	CASSLEAGGTGELFF	TGCGCCAGCAGCTTGGAGGCAGGGGGCACCGGGGAGCTGTTTTTT
TRBV7-2	TRBJ1-1	few	NA	CASSTDSHLEAFF	TGTGCCAGCAGCACGGACAGTCATCTTGAAGCTTTCTTT
TRBV10-3	TRBJ2-7	NA	NA	CAISFRETADEQYF	TGTGCCATCAGTTTCAGGGAGACAGCCGACGAGCAGTACTTC
TRBV4-3	TRBJ2-1	many	NA	CASSPEVRREYNEQFF	TGCGCCAGCAGCCCGGAAGTCCGTAGGGAATACAATGAGCAGTTCTTC
TRBV7-2	TRBJ2-3	NA	TRBD2	CASSLWASGGGTDTQYF	TGTGCCAGCAGCTTATGGGCTAGCGGGGGCGGGACAGATACGCAGTATTTT
TRBV3-1	TRBJ2-5	NA	TRBD2	CASSLQTSGETQYF	TGTGCCAGCAGCCTCCAGACTAGCGGAGAGACCCAGTACTTC
TRBV7-2	TRBJ2-6	NA	NA	CASSLSSLAGSGANVLTF	TGTGCCAGCAGCTTAAGTAGTCTAGCCGGCTCTGGGGCCAACGTCCTGACTTTC
TRBV6-2/TRBV6-3	TRBJ2-5	few	TRBD2	CATAGKVIETQYF	TGTGCCACAGCGGGGAAGGTGATAGAGACCCAGTACTTC
TRBV12-3/TRBV12-4	TRBJ1-5	few	NA	CASSFQTSNQPQHF	TGTGCCAGCAGCTTCCAGACTAGCAATCAGCCCCAGCATTTT
TRBV5-6	TRBJ2-7	few	NA	CASSPPGQDEQYF	TGTGCCAGCAGCCCCCCTGGTCAGGACGAGCAGTACTTC
TRBV29-1	TRBJ2-5	few	TRBD2	CSVGGRAFQETQYF	TGCAGCGTTGGCGGGAGGGCCTTTCAAGAGACCCAGTACTTC
TRBV5-1	TRBJ2-1	few	TRBD2	CASSTGTSGSDEQFF	TGCGCCAGCAGCACCGGGACTAGCGGAAGTGATGAGCAGTTCTTC
TRBV20-1	TRBJ2-1	NA	NA	CSAGRGGNEQFF	TGCAGTGCTGGAAGAGGGGGCAATGAGCAGTTCTTC
TRBV5-1	TRBJ2-7	NA	NA	CASSLSVRTEYGEQYF	TGCGCCAGCAGCTTGAGTGTGCGGACAGAGTATGGAGAGCAGTACTTC
TRBV7-2	TRBJ2-3	NA	NA	CASSGSTGGDTQYF	TGTGCCAGCAGCGGGAGCACTGGGGGAGATACGCAGTATTTT
TRBV12-3/TRBV12-4	TRBJ2-1	NA	NA	CASSPAGVQETQFF	TGTGCCAGCAGCCCCGCCGGGGTTCAAGAGACCCAGTTCTTC
TRBV7-7	TRBJ2-5	NA	NA	CASSPYMGHPKETQYF	TGTGCCAGCAGCCCCTACATGGGACACCCAAAAGAGACCCAGTACTTC
TRBV11-1	TRBJ2-3	once	NA	CASSSPAGQPSTDTQYF	TGTGCCAGCAGCTCCCCAGCCGGACAGCCTAGCACAGATACGCAGTATTTT
TRBV7-2	TRBJ2-5	NA	TRBD2	CASSLEGGRVYNEQYF	TGTGCCAGCAGCTTAGAGGGCGGGAGGGTCTACAATGAGCAGTACTTC
TRBV6-1	TRBJ2-7	NA	NA	CASSGGEGASSEQYF	TGTGCCAGCAGTGGGGGGGAGGGGGCGTCAAGCGAGCAGTACTTC
TRBV7-9	TRBJ2-1	NA	NA	CASSLAISLRGNEQFF	TGTGCCAGCAGCTTAGCGATATCTCTGAGAGGCAATGAGCAGTTCTTC
TRBV20-1	TRBJ2-1	once	NA	CSARVSSGYSEQFF	TGCAGTGCTAGAGTTTCCAGCGGTTACAGTGAGCAGTTCTTC
TRBV20-1	TRBJ2-3	few	NA	CSARDRRMGSQYF	TGCAGTGCTAGAGATCGGAGAATGGGCTCGCAGTATTTT
TRBV24-1	TRBJ2-6	NA	TRBD1	CATSGTGVSGANVLTF	TGTGCCACCAGTGGTACAGGGGTGTCCGGGGCCAACGTCCTGACTTTC
TRBV9	TRBJ2-4	many	NA	CASSVGWGAANIQYF	TGTGCCAGCAGCGTAGGGTGGGGCGCAGCGAACATTCAGTACTTC
TRBV5-1	TRBJ1-2	NA	TRBD1	CASSPPDRLHGYTF	TGCGCCAGCAGCCCCCCGGACAGGCTTCATGGCTACACCTTC